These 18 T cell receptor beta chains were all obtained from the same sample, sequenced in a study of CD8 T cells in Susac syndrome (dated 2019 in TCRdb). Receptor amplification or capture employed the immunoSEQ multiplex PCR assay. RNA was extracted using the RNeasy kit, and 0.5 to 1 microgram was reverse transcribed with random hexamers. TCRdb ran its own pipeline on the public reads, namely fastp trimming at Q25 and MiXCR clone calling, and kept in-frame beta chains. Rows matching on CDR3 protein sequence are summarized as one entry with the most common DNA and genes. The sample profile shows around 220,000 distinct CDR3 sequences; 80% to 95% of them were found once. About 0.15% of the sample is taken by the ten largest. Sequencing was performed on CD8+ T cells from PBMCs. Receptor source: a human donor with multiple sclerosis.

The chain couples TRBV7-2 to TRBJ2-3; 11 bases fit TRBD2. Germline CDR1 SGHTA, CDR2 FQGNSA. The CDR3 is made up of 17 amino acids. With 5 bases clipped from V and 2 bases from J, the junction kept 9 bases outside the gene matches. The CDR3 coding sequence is TGTGCCAGCAGCGCTACTTTACTAGCGGGGGCCACAGATACGCAGTATTTT. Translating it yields CASSATLLAGATDTQYF.

The CDR3 DNA follows: TGTGCCAGCTCATACCTCTCGACAGGGGGGGACACTGAAGCTTTCTTT. This encodes CASSYLSTGGDTEAFF. V is TRBV18 and J is TRBJ1-1; 9 bases match TRBD1. V dropped 5 bases and J dropped 3; count of bases not matched to a gene: 10. The CDR3 consists of 16 residues. Germline V lookup: CDR1 KGHSH, CDR2 LQKENI. Together with reference TRBV18 and TRBJ1-1, the CDR3 gives the full variable domain: NAGVMQNPRHLVRRRGQEARLRCSPMKGHSHVYWYRQLPEEGLKFMVYLQKENIIDESGMPKERFSAEFPKEGPSILRIQQVVRGDSAAYFCASSYLSTGGDTEAFFGQGTRLTVV.

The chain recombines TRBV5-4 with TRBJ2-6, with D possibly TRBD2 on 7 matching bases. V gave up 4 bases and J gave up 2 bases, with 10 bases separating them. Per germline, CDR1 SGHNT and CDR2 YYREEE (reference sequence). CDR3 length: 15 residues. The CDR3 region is CASSGGGPGANVLTF. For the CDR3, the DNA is TGTGCCAGCAGCGGGGGGGGGCCTGGGGCCAACGTCCTGACTTTC.

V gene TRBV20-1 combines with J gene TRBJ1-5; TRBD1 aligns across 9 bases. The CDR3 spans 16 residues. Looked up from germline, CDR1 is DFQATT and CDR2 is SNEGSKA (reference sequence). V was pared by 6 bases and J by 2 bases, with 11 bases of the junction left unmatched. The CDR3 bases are TGCAGTGCACGGATCCGGGACAGGGTGGGCAATCAGCCCCAGCATTTT. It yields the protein CSARIRDRVGNQPQHF.

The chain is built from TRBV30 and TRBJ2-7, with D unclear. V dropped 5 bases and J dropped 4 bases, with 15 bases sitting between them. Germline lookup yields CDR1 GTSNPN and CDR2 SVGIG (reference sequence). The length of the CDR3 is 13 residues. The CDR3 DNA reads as TGTGCCTGGGCCCCCCCCGTGAGTTACGAGCAGTACTTC. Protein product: CAWAPPVSYEQYF.

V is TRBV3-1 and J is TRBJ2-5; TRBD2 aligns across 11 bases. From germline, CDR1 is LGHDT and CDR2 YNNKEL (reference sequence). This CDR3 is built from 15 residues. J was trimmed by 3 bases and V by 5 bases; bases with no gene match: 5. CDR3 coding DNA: TGTGCCAGCAGCGGGACGGGACTAGCGGAAGAGACCCAGTACTTC. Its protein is CASSGTGLAEETQYF.

The DNA of the CDR3 is TGCAGCGTGTCTCCTAGCGACTCCTACAATGAGCAGTTCTTC. This gives the protein CSVSPSDSYNEQFF. The V and J genes are TRBV29-1 and TRBJ2-1, with TRBD2 as a possible D gene (6 bases). Germline CDR1 and CDR2: SQVTM and ANQGSEA. The CDR3 extends over 14 amino acids. V was trimmed by 6 bases and J by 0 bases, leaving 12 bases between them.

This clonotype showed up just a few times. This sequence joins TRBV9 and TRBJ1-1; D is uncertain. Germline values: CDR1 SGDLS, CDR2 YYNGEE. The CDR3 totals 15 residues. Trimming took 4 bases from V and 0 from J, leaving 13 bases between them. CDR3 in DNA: TGTGCCAGCAGCCCTTACAGAGCGATGAACACTGAAGCTTTCTTT. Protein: CASSPYRAMNTEAFF.

The CDR3 nucleotides are TGTGCCAGCAGCTTGGTAGCACCTGGGGCCAACGTCCTGACTTTC. This translates into CASSLVAPGANVLTF. V and J are TRBV7-9 and TRBJ2-6; unclear D gene. The CDR3 is 15 amino acids. The germline V gene encodes CDR1 SEHNR and CDR2 FQNEAQ (reference sequence). The V gene lost 3 bases and the J gene lost 2 bases, with 8 bases spanning the gap.

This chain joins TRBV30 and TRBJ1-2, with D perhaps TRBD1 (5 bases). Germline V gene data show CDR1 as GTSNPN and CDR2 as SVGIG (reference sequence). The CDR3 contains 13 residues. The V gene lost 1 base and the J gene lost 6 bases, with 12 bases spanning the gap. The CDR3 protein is CAWSAGPLDGYTF. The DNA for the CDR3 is TGTGCCTGGAGTGCGGGACCACTGGATGGCTACACCTTC.

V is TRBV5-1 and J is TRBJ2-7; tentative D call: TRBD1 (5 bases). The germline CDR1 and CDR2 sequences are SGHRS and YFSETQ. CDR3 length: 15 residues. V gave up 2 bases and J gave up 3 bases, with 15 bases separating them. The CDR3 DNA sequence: TGCGCCAGCAGCTTTTGGCAGGGAATGGTCTACGAGCAGTACTTC. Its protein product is CASSFWQGMVYEQYF.

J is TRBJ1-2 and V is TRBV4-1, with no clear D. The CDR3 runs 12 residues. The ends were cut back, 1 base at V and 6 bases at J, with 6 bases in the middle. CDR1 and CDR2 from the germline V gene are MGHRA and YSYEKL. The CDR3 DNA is TGCGCCAGCAGCCAAGTTCCACATGGCTACACCTTC. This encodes CASSQVPHGYTF.

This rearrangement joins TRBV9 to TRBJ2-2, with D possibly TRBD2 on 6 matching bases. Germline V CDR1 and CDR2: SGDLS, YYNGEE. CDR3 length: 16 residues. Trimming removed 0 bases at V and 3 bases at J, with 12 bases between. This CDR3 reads CASSVVGDFYTGELFF. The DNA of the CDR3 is TGTGCCAGCAGCGTAGTGGGGGACTTCTACACCGGGGAGCTGTTTTTT.

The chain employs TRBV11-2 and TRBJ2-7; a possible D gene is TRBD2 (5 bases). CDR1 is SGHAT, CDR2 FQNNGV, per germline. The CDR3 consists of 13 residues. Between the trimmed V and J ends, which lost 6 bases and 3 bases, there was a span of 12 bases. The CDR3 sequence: CASRAGGDYEQYF. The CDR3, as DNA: TGTGCCAGCAGGGCCGGAGGAGACTACGAGCAGTACTTC.

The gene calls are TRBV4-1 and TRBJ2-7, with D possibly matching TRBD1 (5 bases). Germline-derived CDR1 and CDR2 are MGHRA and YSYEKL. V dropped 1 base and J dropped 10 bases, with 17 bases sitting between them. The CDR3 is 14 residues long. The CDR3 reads CASSQGPDSREQYF. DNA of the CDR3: TGCGCCAGCAGCCAAGGCCCTGACAGCCGCGAACAGTACTTC.

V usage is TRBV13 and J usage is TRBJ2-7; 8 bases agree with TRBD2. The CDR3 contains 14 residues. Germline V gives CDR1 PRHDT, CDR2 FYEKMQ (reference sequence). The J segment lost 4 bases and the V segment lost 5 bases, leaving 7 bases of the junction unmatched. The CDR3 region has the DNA TGTGCCAGCAGCCCCGGGACTAGAAGGTACGAGCAGTACTTC. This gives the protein CASSPGTRRYEQYF.

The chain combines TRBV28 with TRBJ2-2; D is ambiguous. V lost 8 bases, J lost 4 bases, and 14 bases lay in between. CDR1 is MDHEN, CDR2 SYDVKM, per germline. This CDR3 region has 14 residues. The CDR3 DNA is TGTGCCAGCCGACGAACCGGAGCCACCGGGGAGCTGTTTTTT. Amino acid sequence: CASRRTGATGELFF. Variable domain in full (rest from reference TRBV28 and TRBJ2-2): DVKVTQSSRYLVKRTGEKVFLECVQDMDHENMFWYRQDPGLGLRLIYFSYDVKMKEKGDIPEGYSVSREKKERFSLILESASTNQTSMYLCASRRTGATGELFFGEGSRLTVL.

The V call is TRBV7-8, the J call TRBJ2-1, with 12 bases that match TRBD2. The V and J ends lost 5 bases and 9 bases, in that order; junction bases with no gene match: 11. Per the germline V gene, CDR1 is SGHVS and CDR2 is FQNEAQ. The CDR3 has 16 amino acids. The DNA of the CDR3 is TGTGCCAGCAGCCCGACCCTAGCGGGAGGGCCGGGTGAGCAGTTCTTC. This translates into CASSPTLAGGPGEQFF.